Below, 5 T cell receptor beta chains from the same sample are listed, as sequenced in a study of regulatory T cells in long-lasting Graves disease. As for time point: persistent/refractory GD, antithyroid drugs over 5 years with positive TRAb. PBMCs provided the RNA from which the TCR library was made. The authors built TCR beta libraries using iRepertoire HTBI primers and Arm-PCR of CDR3 regions. MiXCR was run by TCRdb on the multiplex PCR reads, yielding one entry per CDR3 protein. This sample carries around 400,000 distinct CDR3 sequences, about 25% of them seen once, and the ten largest clones take roughly 26%. The specimen was peripheral blood mononuclear cells (PBMCs), collected when the disease was refractory, from a patient treated with antithyroid drugs. The receptors here all came from a female donor with Graves disease.

The chain recombines TRBV30 with TRBJ1-1; D is uncertain. In germline, CDR1 is GTSNPN, CDR2 SVGIG (reference sequence). Trimming pared 0 bases from V and 1 base from J, leaving 6 bases between. There are 13 residues in the CDR3. CDR3 sequence reads: CAWSVRGNTEAFF. The DNA for the CDR3 is TGTGCCTGGAGTGTCCGTGGGAACACTGAAGCTTTCTTT.

This clonotype was recorded a few times. The V and J genes are TRBV9 and TRBJ2-1, with D unresolved. CDR3 size: 13 residues. V was pared by 0 bases and J by 8 bases, with 9 bases between. The germline V gene encodes CDR1 SGDLS and CDR2 YYNGEE. DNA for the CDR3: TGTGCCAGCAGCGTAGCCCCAACCGATGAGCAGTTCTTC. This sequence encodes CASSVAPTDEQFF.

Only a few counts were recorded for this clonotype. The rearrangement uses TRBV5-4 and TRBJ2-5; the D gene is possibly TRBD2 (6 bases). The germline V gene encodes CDR1 SGHNT and CDR2 YYREEE (reference sequence). CDR3 size: 16 residues. V lost 4 bases to trimming and J lost 3 bases, with 19 bases between them. CDR3 DNA sequence: TGTGCCAGCAGCGCCTCCCAAGTCGGGGGAGAAGAGACCCAGTACTTC. This encodes CASSASQVGGEETQYF. Full variable domain (outside the CDR3, taken from reference TRBV5-4 and TRBJ2-5): ETGVTQSPTHLIKTRGQQVTLRCSSQSGHNTVSWYQQALGQGPQFIFQYYREEENGRGNFPPRFSGLQFPNYSSELNVNALELDDSALYLCASSASQVGGEETQYFGPGTRLLVL.

V and J are TRBV7-2 and TRBJ2-2; D gene ambiguous. Germline lookup yields CDR1 SGHTA and CDR2 FQGNSA. The length of the CDR3 is 15 residues. V was pared by 2 bases and J by 4 bases, with 11 bases between. CDR3 residues: CASSLQVGGTGELFF. The CDR3 DNA sequence: TGTGCCAGCAGCTTACAGGTTGGCGGCACCGGGGAGCTGTTTTTT.

Ten or more counts support this clonotype. The gene calls are TRBV2 and TRBJ1-5, with 8 bases matching TRBD1. J lost 5 bases, V lost 4 bases, and 7 bases had no gene match. CDR3 size: 15 residues. Germline values: CDR1 SNHLY, CDR2 FYNNEI. This CDR3 reads CASSGGTGGYQPQHF. CDR3 nucleotides: TGTGCCAGCAGTGGGGGGACAGGAGGATATCAGCCCCAGCATTTT.